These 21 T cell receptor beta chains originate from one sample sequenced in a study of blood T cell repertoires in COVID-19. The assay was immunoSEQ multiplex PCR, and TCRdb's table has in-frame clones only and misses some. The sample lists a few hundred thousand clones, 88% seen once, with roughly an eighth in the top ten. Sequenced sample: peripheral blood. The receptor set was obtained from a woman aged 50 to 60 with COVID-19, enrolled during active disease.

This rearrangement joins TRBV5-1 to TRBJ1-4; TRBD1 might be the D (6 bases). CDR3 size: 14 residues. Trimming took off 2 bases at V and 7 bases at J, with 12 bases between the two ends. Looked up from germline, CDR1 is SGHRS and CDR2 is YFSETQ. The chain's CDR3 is CASSLGGLSEKLFF. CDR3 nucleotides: TGCGCCAGCAGCTTAGGGGGTTTAAGTGAAAAACTGTTTTTT.

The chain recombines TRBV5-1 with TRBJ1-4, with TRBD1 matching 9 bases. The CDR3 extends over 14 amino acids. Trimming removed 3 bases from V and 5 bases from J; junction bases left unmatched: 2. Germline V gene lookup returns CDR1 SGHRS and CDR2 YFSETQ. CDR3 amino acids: CASSSGTGNEKLFF. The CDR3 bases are TGCGCCAGCAGCTCTGGGACAGGGAATGAAAAACTGTTTTTT.

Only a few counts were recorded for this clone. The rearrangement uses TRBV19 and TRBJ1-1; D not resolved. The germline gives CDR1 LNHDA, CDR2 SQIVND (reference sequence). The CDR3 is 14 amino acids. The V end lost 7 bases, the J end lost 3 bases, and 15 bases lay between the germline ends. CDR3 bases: TGTGCCAGTACCCACCCCGGCGGGTACACTGAAGCTTTCTTT. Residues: CASTHPGGYTEAFF. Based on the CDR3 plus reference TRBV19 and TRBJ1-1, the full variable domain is DGGITQSPKYLFRKEGQNVTLSCEQNLNHDAMYWYRQDPGQGLRLIYYSQIVNDFQKGDIAEGYSVSREKKESFPLTVTSAQKNPTAFYLCASTHPGGYTEAFFGQGTRLTVV.

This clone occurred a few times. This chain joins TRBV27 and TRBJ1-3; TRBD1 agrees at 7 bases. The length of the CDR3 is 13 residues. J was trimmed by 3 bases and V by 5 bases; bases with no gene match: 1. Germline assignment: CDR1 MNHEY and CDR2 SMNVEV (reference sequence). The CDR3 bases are TGTGCCAGCAGTAACAGGGGTGGAAACACCATATATTTT. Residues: CASSNRGGNTIYF.

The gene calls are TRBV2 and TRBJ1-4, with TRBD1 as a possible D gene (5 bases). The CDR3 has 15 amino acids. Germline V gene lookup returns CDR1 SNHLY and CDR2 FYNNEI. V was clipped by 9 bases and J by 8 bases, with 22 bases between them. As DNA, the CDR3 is TGTGCCAGTTCTATCGAGGGGAGGCTAGGGGAAAAACTGTTTTTT. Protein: CASSIEGRLGEKLFF.

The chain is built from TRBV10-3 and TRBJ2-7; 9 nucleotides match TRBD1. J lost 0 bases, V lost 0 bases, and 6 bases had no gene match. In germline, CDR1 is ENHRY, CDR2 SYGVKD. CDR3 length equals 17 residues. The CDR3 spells CAISESGGTGSSYEQYF. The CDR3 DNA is TGTGCCATCAGTGAGTCCGGCGGGACAGGGAGCTCCTACGAGCAGTACTTC.

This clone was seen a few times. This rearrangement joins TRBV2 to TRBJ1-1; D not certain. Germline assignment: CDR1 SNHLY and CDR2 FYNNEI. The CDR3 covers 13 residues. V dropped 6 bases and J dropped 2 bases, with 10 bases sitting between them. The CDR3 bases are TGTGCCAGCAGGTCTACAGTAAACACTGAAGCTTTCTTT. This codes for CASRSTVNTEAFF.

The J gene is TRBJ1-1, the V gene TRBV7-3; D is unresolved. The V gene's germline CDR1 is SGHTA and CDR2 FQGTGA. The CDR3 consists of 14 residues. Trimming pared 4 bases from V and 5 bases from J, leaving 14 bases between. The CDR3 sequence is CASSSRNLETEAFF. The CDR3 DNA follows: TGTGCCAGCAGCTCCCGAAACTTGGAGACTGAAGCTTTCTTT.

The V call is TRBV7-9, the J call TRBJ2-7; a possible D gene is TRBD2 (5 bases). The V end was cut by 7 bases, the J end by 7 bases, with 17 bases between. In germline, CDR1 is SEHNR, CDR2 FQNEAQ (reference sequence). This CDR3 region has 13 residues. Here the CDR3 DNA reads TGTGCCAGCAACCCCCCAAATCGGGGTGAGCAGTACTTC. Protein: CASNPPNRGEQYF.

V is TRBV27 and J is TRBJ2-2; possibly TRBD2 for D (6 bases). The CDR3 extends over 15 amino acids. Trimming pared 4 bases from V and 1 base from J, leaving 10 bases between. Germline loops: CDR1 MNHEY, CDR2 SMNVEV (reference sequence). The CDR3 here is CASSSGTENTGELFF. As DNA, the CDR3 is TGTGCCAGCAGTTCCGGGACTGAGAACACCGGGGAGCTGTTTTTT.

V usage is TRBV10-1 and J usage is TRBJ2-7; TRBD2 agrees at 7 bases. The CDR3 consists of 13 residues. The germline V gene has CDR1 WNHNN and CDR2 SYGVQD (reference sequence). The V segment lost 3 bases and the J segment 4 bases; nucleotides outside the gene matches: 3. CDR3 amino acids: CASSEGTTYEQYF. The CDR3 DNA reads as TGCGCCAGCAGTGAAGGGACTACTTACGAGCAGTACTTC.

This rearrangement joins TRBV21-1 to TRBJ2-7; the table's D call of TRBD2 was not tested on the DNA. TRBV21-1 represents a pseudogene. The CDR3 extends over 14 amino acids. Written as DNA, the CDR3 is TGTGCCAGCAGCACAAGCGGGGGGGCGAGGGAGCAGTACTTC. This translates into CASSTSGGAREQYF.

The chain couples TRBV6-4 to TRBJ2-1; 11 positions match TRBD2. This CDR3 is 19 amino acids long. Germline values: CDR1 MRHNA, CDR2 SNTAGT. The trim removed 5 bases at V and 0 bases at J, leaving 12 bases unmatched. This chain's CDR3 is CASSPSGGLTMSSYNEQFF. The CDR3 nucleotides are TGTGCCAGCAGTCCTAGCGGGGGGCTAACTATGAGCTCCTACAATGAGCAGTTCTTC.

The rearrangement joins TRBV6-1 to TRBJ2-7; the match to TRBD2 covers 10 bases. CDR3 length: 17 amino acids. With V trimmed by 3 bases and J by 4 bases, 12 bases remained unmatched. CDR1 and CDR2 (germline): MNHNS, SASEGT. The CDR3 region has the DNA TGTGCCAGCAGTGATGGGAGCGTTAGCGGGGGGACGTACGAGCAGTACTTC. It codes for CASSDGSVSGGTYEQYF.

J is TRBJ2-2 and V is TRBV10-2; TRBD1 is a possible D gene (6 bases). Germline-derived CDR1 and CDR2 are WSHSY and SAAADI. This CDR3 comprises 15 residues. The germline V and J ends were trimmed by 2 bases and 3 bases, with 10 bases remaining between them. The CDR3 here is CASSERQGHTGELFF. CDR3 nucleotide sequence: TGCGCCAGCAGTGAGCGGCAGGGGCACACCGGGGAGCTGTTTTTT.

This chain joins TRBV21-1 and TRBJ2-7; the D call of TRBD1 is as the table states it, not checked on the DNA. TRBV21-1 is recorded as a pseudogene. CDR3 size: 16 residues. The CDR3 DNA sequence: TGTGCCAGCACTACTAAACCGGGACAGGGGGCGGGAGAGCAGTACTTC. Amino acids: CASTTKPGQGAGEQYF.

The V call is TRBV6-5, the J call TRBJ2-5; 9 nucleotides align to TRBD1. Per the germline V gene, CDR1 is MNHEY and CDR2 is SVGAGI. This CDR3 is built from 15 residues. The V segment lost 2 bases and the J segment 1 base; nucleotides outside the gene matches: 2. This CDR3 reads CASSYTGGFQETQYF. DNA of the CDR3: TGTGCCAGCAGTTACACAGGGGGCTTCCAAGAGACCCAGTACTTC.

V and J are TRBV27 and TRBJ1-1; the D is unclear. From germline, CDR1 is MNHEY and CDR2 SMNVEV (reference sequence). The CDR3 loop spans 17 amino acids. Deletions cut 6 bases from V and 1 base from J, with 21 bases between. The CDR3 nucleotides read TGTGCCAGCAGGGGTTACGGGGTTGCAGGTACGAACACTGAAGCTTTCTTT. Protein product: CASRGYGVAGTNTEAFF.

CDR3 loop: CATSDTQGTGNQPQHF. The CDR3 region has the DNA TGTGCCACCAGTGATACGCAGGGCACGGGCAATCAGCCCCAGCATTTT. The V call is TRBV24-1, the J call TRBJ1-5; TRBD1 might be the D (5 bases). Germline loops: CDR1 KGHDR, CDR2 SFDVKD. The CDR3 length is 16 residues. Trimming left V 3 bases short and J 2 bases short, with 13 bases between.

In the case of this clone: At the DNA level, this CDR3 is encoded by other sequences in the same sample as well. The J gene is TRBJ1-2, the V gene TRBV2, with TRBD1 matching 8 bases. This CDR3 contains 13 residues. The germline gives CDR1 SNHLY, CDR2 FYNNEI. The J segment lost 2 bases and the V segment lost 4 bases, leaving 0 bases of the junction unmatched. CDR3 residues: CASSGTGNYGYTF. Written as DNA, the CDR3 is TGTGCCAGCAGTGGGACAGGGAACTATGGCTACACCTTC.

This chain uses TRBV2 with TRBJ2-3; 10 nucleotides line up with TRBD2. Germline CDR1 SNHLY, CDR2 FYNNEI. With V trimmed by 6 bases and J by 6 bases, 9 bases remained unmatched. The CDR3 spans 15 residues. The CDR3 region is CASSVAGGAVDTQYF. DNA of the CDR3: TGTGCCAGCAGCGTAGCGGGGGGCGCCGTGGATACGCAGTATTTT.